Listed here are 26 T cell receptor beta chains from one sample, sequenced in a study of PD-L1 blockade in urothelial cancer. Here immunoSEQ multiplex PCR was the method, and the copy in TCRdb shows in-frame clones only, minus some. Seen here are fewer than 75,000 clones, almost 90% observed once, and the top ten hold approximately 5%. Time point indicated: pretreatment peripheral blood. The sequenced sample was PBMCs, obtained around atezolizumab (anti-PD-L1) treatment. The source of these receptors is a man between 70 and 80 years old with urothelial cancer.

The V gene is TRBV10-2, the J gene TRBJ1-1; TRBD1 matches at 10 bases. The CDR3 loop spans 16 amino acids. Germline values: CDR1 WSHSY, CDR2 SAAADI. Trimming took 1 base from V and 5 from J; bases not matched to a gene: 7. CDR3: CASSEFRQGALTEAFF. The CDR3 DNA follows: TGCGCCAGCAGTGAGTTCCGACAGGGGGCGCTTACTGAAGCTTTCTTT.

This clone was recorded only once. The rearrangement links TRBV18 to TRBJ2-5; TRBD1 is a possible D gene (5 bases). The CDR3 loop spans 14 amino acids. Trimming pared 0 bases from V and 3 bases from J, leaving 8 bases between. CDR1 is KGHSH, CDR2 LQKENI, per germline. This chain's CDR3 is CASSPPGREETQYF. DNA of the CDR3: TGTGCCAGCTCACCACCGGGCAGGGAAGAGACCCAGTACTTC.

The chain uses TRBV19 and TRBJ2-3; D call uncertain. CDR1 is LNHDA and CDR2 is SQIVND in the germline V gene (reference sequence). Trimming took 3 bases from V and 9 from J, leaving 10 bases between them. The CDR3 totals 12 residues. In DNA form, the CDR3 reads TGTGCCAGTAGTATGGGCAAAACAACGCAGTATTTT. Translating it yields CASSMGKTTQYF.

This chain uses TRBV4-1 with TRBJ1-5; TRBD1 aligns across 7 bases. V trimming: 4 bases; J trimming: 5 bases; junction bases outside the gene matches: 8. This CDR3 comprises 15 residues. CDR1 and CDR2 from the germline V gene are MGHRA and YSYEKL. The CDR3 protein is CASSLEGAQDQPQHF. The CDR3 DNA sequence: TGCGCCAGCAGCCTAGAGGGGGCGCAGGATCAGCCCCAGCATTTT.

The chain has TRBV14 and TRBJ2-7; D gene uncertain. CDR3 length equals 14 residues. V lost 4 bases and J 2 bases, leaving 12 bases between the germline ends. Germline V gene sequence: CDR1 SGHDN, CDR2 FVKESK. The CDR3 region is CASSPDNRAYEQYF. CDR3 sequence (DNA): TGTGCCAGCAGCCCTGACAACCGAGCCTACGAGCAGTACTTC.

The gene calls are TRBV6-1 and TRBJ2-7; no definite D call. The germline gives CDR1 MNHNS, CDR2 SASEGT. The length of the CDR3 is 12 residues. V was pared by 5 bases and J by 3 bases, with 8 bases between. This CDR3 is CASSRSLYEQYF. The CDR3 nucleotides read TGTGCCAGCAGTAGGAGCCTCTACGAGCAGTACTTC.

The chain combines TRBV2 with TRBJ1-5, with D uncertain. The ends were cut back, 4 bases at V and 3 bases at J, with 13 bases in the middle. Germline lookup yields CDR1 SNHLY and CDR2 FYNNEI. This CDR3 is built from 15 residues. CDR3 sequence (DNA): TGTGCCAGCAGTGGGAGGTCGGGTAACAATCAGCCCCAGCATTTT. Protein: CASSGRSGNNQPQHF.

The chain links TRBV9 to TRBJ2-3; D is ambiguous. Germline V lookup: CDR1 SGDLS, CDR2 YYNGEE. The CDR3 runs to 15 residues. V was pared by 0 bases and J by 0 bases, with 8 bases between. This chain's CDR3 is CASSVGQLSTDTQYF. In nucleotides, the CDR3 is TGTGCCAGCAGCGTAGGACAACTCAGCACAGATACGCAGTATTTT.

This sequence joins TRBV5-6 and TRBJ2-7; 7 positions agree with TRBD1. The CDR3 contains 14 residues. Germline values: CDR1 SGHDT, CDR2 YYEEEE. V lost 4 bases and J lost 3; bases outside the gene matches: 7. The DNA of the CDR3 is TGTGCCAGCAGCCATTGGACAGGAAACTACGAGCAGTACTTC. It specifies CASSHWTGNYEQYF. Supplemented by reference TRBV5-6 and TRBJ2-7, the full variable domain reads DAGVTQSPTHLIKTRGQQVTLRCSPKSGHDTVSWYQQALGQGPQFIFQYYEEEERQRGNFPDRFSGHQFPNYSSELNVNALLLGDSALYLCASSHWTGNYEQYFGPGTRLTVT.

This rearrangement joins TRBV23-1 to TRBJ2-7, with 9 nucleotides matching TRBD1. TRBV23-1 falls under the ORF class, with uncertain function. The CDR3 spans 15 residues. After removal of 7 bases from V and 3 bases from J, the junction contained 10 bases not matched to a gene. CDR3 sequence (DNA): TGCGCCAGCAAGTCCATCCCGGGACAGGGCTACGAGCAGTACTTC. Translation gives CASKSIPGQGYEQYF.

The chain carries TRBV11-2 and TRBJ1-3; TRBD1 matches 7 bases. This CDR3 has 13 amino acids. CDR1 SGHAT and CDR2 FQNNGV come from the germline V gene. V lost 0 bases and J lost 15; bases outside the gene matches: 8. CDR3 sequence reads: CASSLDLRNRGYF. The CDR3 region has the DNA TGTGCCAGCAGCTTAGATTTACGGAACAGGGGATATTTT. Based on the CDR3 plus reference TRBV11-2 and TRBJ1-3, the full variable domain is EAGVAQSPRYKIIEKRQSVAFWCNPISGHATLYWYQQILGQGPKLLIQFQNNGVVDDSQLPKDRFSAERLKGVDSTLKIQPAKLEDSAVYLCASSLDLRNRGYFGEGSWLTVV.

The J gene is TRBJ2-3, the V gene TRBV11-2; 14 bases fit TRBD2. After removal of 6 bases from V and 7 bases from J, the junction contained 15 bases not matched to a gene. Germline V gene data show CDR1 as SGHAT and CDR2 as FQNNGV. This CDR3 spans 18 amino acids. The CDR3 DNA follows: TGTGCCAGCAGTCTAATGGCGGGACTAGCGGGAGAGGGGAATACGCAGTATTTT. It codes for CASSLMAGLAGEGNTQYF.

This chain links TRBV7-6 with TRBJ2-1, with 7 bases lining up with TRBD1. Losses at the gene ends were 5 bases for V and 0 bases for J; bases not matched to a gene: 7. Germline-derived CDR1 and CDR2 are SGHVS and FNYEAQ. This CDR3 is built from 16 residues. The CDR3 is CASSVGQVYSYNEQFF. CDR3 sequence (DNA): TGTGCCAGCAGCGTAGGACAGGTGTACTCCTACAATGAGCAGTTCTTC.

The V gene is TRBV28, the J gene TRBJ1-4; maybe TRBD1 (6 bases). Between the trimmed V and J ends, which lost 8 bases and 8 bases, there was a span of 18 bases. Germline CDR1 and CDR2: MDHEN and SYDVKM. There are 14 residues in the CDR3. CDR3 sequence (DNA): TGTGCCAGCGGCGGGGGGGCGCTTCGGGAAAAACTGTTTTTT. Its translation is CASGGGALREKLFF.

The V call is TRBV7-2, the J call TRBJ2-3; perhaps TRBD2 as D (5 bases). Trimming left V 0 bases short and J 6 bases short, with 13 bases between. The germline CDR1 and CDR2 sequences are SGHTA and FQGNSA. The CDR3 runs 15 residues. CDR3 sequence: CASSLAGLPRDTQYF. The CDR3 DNA sequence: TGTGCCAGCAGCTTAGCCGGACTTCCGAGGGATACGCAGTATTTT.

The chain has TRBV14 and TRBJ2-3, with D tentatively TRBD2 (5 bases). This CDR3 region has 13 residues. Germline CDR1 and CDR2: SGHDN and FVKESK. The V gene lost 1 base and the J gene lost 8 bases, with 10 bases spanning the gap. The CDR3 region is CASSQAGKGTQYF. As DNA, the CDR3 is TGTGCCAGCAGCCAAGCGGGGAAGGGTACGCAGTATTTT.

A single count supports this clone. V is TRBV6-5 and J is TRBJ1-1, with a weak D call TRBD1 (5 bases). Trimming cost V 6 bases and J 1 base, with 15 bases left between them. CDR1 is MNHEY, CDR2 SVGAGI, per germline. The CDR3 extends over 15 amino acids. The CDR3 DNA follows: TGTGCCAGCAGGCCGAACAGGATTGGGAACACTGAAGCTTTCTTT. It encodes CASRPNRIGNTEAFF.

In this sample, this clone turned up once. The V gene is TRBV4-1, the J gene TRBJ2-3; 15 bases align to TRBD2. The germline gives CDR1 MGHRA, CDR2 YSYEKL. After removal of 3 bases from V and 1 base from J, the junction contained 5 bases not matched to a gene. The CDR3 sequence is 18 residues long. The CDR3 bases are TGCGCCAGCAGCCAGGCCGGACTAGCGGGAGGGGGCACAGATACGCAGTATTTT. It is translated as CASSQAGLAGGGTDTQYF.

The table lists this clone with a few counts. This sequence joins TRBV4-1 and TRBJ2-3; 8 bases match TRBD2. The CDR3 extends over 17 amino acids. Per germline, CDR1 MGHRA and CDR2 YSYEKL. V shed 8 bases and J 1 base; nucleotides not matched to a gene: 14. Here the CDR3 reads CASGGTPGGRGTDTQYF. DNA for the CDR3: TGCGCCAGCGGCGGGACCCCGGGAGGGAGGGGCACAGATACGCAGTATTTT.

The chain links TRBV10-2 to TRBJ2-5; no definite D call. V was cut by 6 bases and J by 5 bases, with 10 bases left in between. The CDR3 is made up of 12 amino acids. The germline CDR1 and CDR2 sequences are WSHSY and SAAADI. CDR3 DNA: TGCGCCAGCAGCCTCAAGCCCGAGACCCAGTACTTC. It yields the protein CASSLKPETQYF.

This clone was counted once. This chain links TRBV18 with TRBJ2-5, with no clear D. V was trimmed by 2 bases and J by 5 bases, leaving 6 bases between them. In germline, CDR1 is KGHSH, CDR2 LQKENI. The CDR3 is 12 residues long. CDR3: CASSPSRETQYF. CDR3 sequence (DNA): TGTGCCAGCTCACCATCTCGGGAGACCCAGTACTTC. The full variable domain, rest sourced from reference TRBV18 and TRBJ2-5, is NAGVMQNPRHLVRRRGQEARLRCSPMKGHSHVYWYRQLPEEGLKFMVYLQKENIIDESGMPKERFSAEFPKEGPSILRIQQVVRGDSAAYFCASSPSRETQYFGPGTRLLVL.

V usage is TRBV19 and J usage is TRBJ2-5; the match to TRBD2 covers 10 bases. The CDR3 consists of 15 residues. From germline, CDR1 is LNHDA and CDR2 SQIVND (reference sequence). Trimming cost V 7 bases and J 1 base; bases outside gene matches: 6. As DNA, the CDR3 is TGTGCCAGTAAACGGACTAGCGGAGCCCAAGAGACCCAGTACTTC. This sequence encodes CASKRTSGAQETQYF.

The V and J genes are TRBV21-1 and TRBJ2-1; the D call in the table, TRBD2, was not verified against the DNA. TRBV21-1 is marked as a pseudogene. The CDR3 runs to 14 residues. CDR3 protein: CATRRLYSYNEQFF. The CDR3 DNA reads as TGTGCCACCCGGCGGCTATACTCCTACAATGAGCAGTTCTTC.

The gene calls are TRBV25-1 and TRBJ2-3; no definite D call. This CDR3 is 13 amino acids long. CDR1 and CDR2 from the germline V gene are MGHDK and SYGVNS. V was clipped by 7 bases and J by 2 bases, with 10 bases between them. This CDR3 is CASKRLNTDTQYF. The CDR3 DNA sequence: TGTGCCAGCAAGAGACTCAACACAGATACGCAGTATTTT.

The genes are TRBV6-5 and TRBJ2-3; TRBD1 is a possible D gene (5 bases). The CDR3 loop spans 16 amino acids. CDR1 is MNHEY, CDR2 SVGAGI, per germline. V was pared by 0 bases and J by 6 bases, with 16 bases between. The CDR3 DNA reads as TGTGCCAGCAGTTACTCGAGATCGGCTGCAGGGGATACGCAGTATTTT. It translates to CASSYSRSAAGDTQYF.

The genes are TRBV27 and TRBJ1-5; 11 nucleotides agree with TRBD1. Germline lookup yields CDR1 MNHEY and CDR2 SMNVEV (reference sequence). CDR3 size: 15 residues. The V and J ends lost 3 bases and 4 bases, in that order; junction bases with no gene match: 2. CDR3 sequence: CASSFGTGGNQPQHF. As DNA, the CDR3 is TGTGCCAGCAGTTTTGGGACAGGGGGGAATCAGCCCCAGCATTTT.